The source of this TCR beta chain is a study of control samples from healthy donors and cancer patients. Germline lookup yields CDR1 SEHNR and CDR2 FQNEAQ (reference sequence). Trimming removed 1 base from V and 0 bases from J, with 12 bases in between. The CDR3 spans 16 residues. The table came from immunoSEQ multiplex PCR; TCRdb's copy has only in-frame clones and leaves some out. The sample holds about 140,000 clones, under 95% seen once. The chain links TRBV7-9 to TRBJ2-5; D may be TRBD1 or TRBD2 (5 bases each). The specimen was blood. The origin of this receptor is a man aged 18 to 29 in good health. CDR3 region: CASSLVEGTYQETQYF. The CDR3 DNA reads TGTGCCAGCAGCTTAGTTGAGGGGACGTACCAAGAGACCCAGTACTTC.